This TCR beta chain appears in the sequencing data of a study of human T cells and chemical hapten exposure. Background on the study: TCR yield per sample varied, mainly due to pooled library volumes.

From the RACE reads, TCRdb called clonotypes with MiXCR, one entry per CDR3 protein. The top ten clones hold more than 4.5% of a sample with 82,000 or so distinct CDR3 sequences, roughly 13% of them seen once. Time point specified: patch test 3, about 24 weeks after DPC sensitization. Treatment described: therapeutic diphenylcyclopropenone sensitization with weekly scalp DPC. The donor pool consisted of alopecia patients aged 18 to 70 years, considered suitable for DPC. V was pared by 3 bases and J by 7 bases, with 8 bases of the junction left unmatched. This CDR3 has 15 residues. The chain carries TRBV12-3 or TRBV12-4 and TRBJ2-1; 8 bases fit TRBD2. The clonotype comes from a woman aged 45-60 years with alopecia areata. Some clones in this sample may be carry-over from other donors' samples. Sample: whole blood, taken in connection with sensitization to the hapten diphenylcyclopropenone (DPC). DNA for the CDR3: TGTGCCAGCAGTTTTATCGGACTAGCTTCGAATGAGCAGTTCTTC. Translated, it gives CASSFIGLASNEQFF.